Below, 10 T cell receptor beta chains from the same sample are listed, as sequenced in a study of T cells in localized non-small cell lung cancer. Here immunoSEQ multiplex PCR was the method, and the copy in TCRdb shows in-frame clones only, minus some. Of approximately 64,000 clones detected, about nine tenths appear once; the ten largest clones hold over 1.5%. The sequencing here drew on peripheral blood, taken before any cancer treatment. These receptors were obtained from a woman aged 35 to 70 with stage I lung adenocarcinoma.

V gene TRBV7-2 combines with J gene TRBJ2-5, with 12 bases that match TRBD2. Germline CDR1 reads SGHTA; CDR2 reads FQGNSA. The CDR3 covers 15 residues. With 0 bases clipped from V and 4 bases from J, the junction kept 0 bases outside the gene matches. The chain's CDR3 is CASSLALAGGETQYF. The CDR3 bases are TGTGCCAGCAGCTTAGCACTAGCGGGGGGAGAGACCCAGTACTTC.

For the CDR3, the DNA is TGTGCCAGCACGCCTGACCGGGACAGTTCAGAAAAACTGTTTTTT. Protein product: CASTPDRDSSEKLFF. This chain connects TRBV2 to TRBJ1-4, with 7 bases lining up with TRBD1. The CDR3 loop spans 15 amino acids. The trim removed 7 bases at V and 8 bases at J, leaving 13 bases unmatched. Germline CDR1 SNHLY, CDR2 FYNNEI. The whole variable domain, remainder taken from reference TRBV2 and TRBJ1-4, is EPEVTQTPSHQVTQMGQEVILRCVPISNHLYFYWYRQILGQKVEFLVSFYNNEISEKSEIFDDQFSVERPDGSNFTLKIRSTKLEDSAMYFCASTPDRDSSEKLFFGSGTQLSVL.

This clone was picked up one time. The genes are TRBV28 and TRBJ1-5; D might be TRBD1 (5 bases). CDR1 is MDHEN and CDR2 is SYDVKM in the germline V gene. The CDR3 is made up of 15 amino acids. Trimming shortened V by 2 bases and J by 0 bases, and 8 bases separated the two germline ends. CDR3 residues: CASSLGGDSNQPQHF. In nucleotides, the CDR3 is TGTGCCAGCAGTTTAGGGGGGGATAGCAATCAGCCCCAGCATTTT.

The table lists this clone with a count of one. The J gene is TRBJ1-1, the V gene TRBV2; D is ambiguous. The CDR3 is made up of 14 amino acids. CDR1 is SNHLY, CDR2 FYNNEI, per germline. V lost 3 bases and J lost 1, with 9 bases in between. CDR3 protein: CASSEGRTNTEAFF. The CDR3 DNA reads as TGTGCCAGCAGTGAGGGAAGGACGAACACTGAAGCTTTCTTT.

The chain couples TRBV29-1 to TRBJ2-7; 9 bases match TRBD1. Germline assignment: CDR1 SQVTM and CDR2 ANQGSEA. The length of the CDR3 is 14 residues. The junction had 4 bases not matched to a gene; V was cut back by 4 bases and J by 0 bases. The CDR3 bases are TGCAGCGTTGTGGGACAGGGAGGCTCCTACGAGCAGTACTTC. Translating it yields CSVVGQGGSYEQYF.

There are a few counts of this clone. The chain is built from TRBV5-5 and TRBJ1-4; TRBD1 agrees at 7 bases. CDR1 is SGHKS and CDR2 is YYEKEE in the germline V gene (reference sequence). J gave up 2 bases and V 2 bases, and 6 bases lay outside the gene matches. The CDR3 covers 16 residues. The CDR3 bases are TGTGCCAGCAGCTTAGAACCGACAGGGACTAATGAAAAACTGTTTTTT. It is translated as CASSLEPTGTNEKLFF.

The chain employs TRBV6-5 and TRBJ2-3; 10 nucleotides match TRBD2. This CDR3 comprises 14 residues. Germline CDR1 and CDR2: MNHEY and SVGAGI. V was pared by 7 bases and J by 5 bases, with 6 bases of the junction left unmatched. The CDR3 is CASTVAGGRDTQYF. In nucleotides, the CDR3 is TGTGCCAGCACCGTAGCGGGGGGCAGAGATACGCAGTATTTT.

The chain couples TRBV2 to TRBJ2-5; D gene uncertain. From germline, CDR1 is SNHLY and CDR2 FYNNEI. The length of the CDR3 is 15 residues. Between the trimmed V and J ends, which lost 3 bases and 4 bases, there was a span of 15 bases. The CDR3 region is CASSDPISRGETQYF. The CDR3 coding sequence is TGTGCCAGCAGTGATCCTATAAGCCGAGGAGAGACCCAGTACTTC.

This chain uses TRBV21-1 with TRBJ2-2; the DNA was not used to check the table's D call, TRBD2. TRBV21-1 is described as a pseudogene. The CDR3 sequence is 15 residues long. The CDR3 loop is CASSKGSTHTGELFF. In nucleotides, the CDR3 is TGTGCCAGCAGCAAAGGAAGTACTCACACCGGGGAGCTGTTTTTT.

The rearrangement links TRBV5-1 to TRBJ2-3, with TRBD2 identical over 13 bases. CDR3 length: 16 amino acids. Trimming took 4 bases from V and 1 from J; bases not matched to a gene: 3. CDR1 is SGHRS, CDR2 YFSETQ, per germline. CDR3 coding DNA: TGCGCCAGCAGCCCAGGACTAGCGGGAGGCACAGATACGCAGTATTTT. Translating gives CASSPGLAGGTDTQYF. Using reference TRBV5-1 and TRBJ2-3 for the parts outside the CDR3, the full variable domain is KAGVTQTPRYLIKTRGQQVTLSCSPISGHRSVSWYQQTPGQGLQFLFEYFSETQRNKGNFPGRFSGRQFSNSRSEMNVSTLELGDSALYLCASSPGLAGGTDTQYFGPGTRLTVL.